Below, 30 T cell receptor beta chains from the same sample are listed, as sequenced in a study of cytomegalovirus exposure and HLA in healthy donors. Some clones are missing from TCRdb's copy, which holds only in-frame ones; the method was immunoSEQ multiplex PCR. The repertoire consists of nearly 200,000 clones, with around 83% occurring once and the leading ten covering around 15%. The sample taken for sequencing was PBMCs. The receptors originated from a young woman in good health and CMV-seropositive.

This chain joins TRBV27 and TRBJ1-2, with 9 nucleotides matching TRBD1. After removal of 5 bases from V and 4 bases from J, the junction contained 2 bases not matched to a gene. The length of the CDR3 is 13 residues. Germline V gene data show CDR1 as MNHEY and CDR2 as SMNVEV (reference sequence). The CDR3 loop reads CASSRDRVYGYTF. CDR3 DNA sequence: TGTGCCAGCAGTAGGGACAGGGTCTATGGCTACACCTTC.

This clone was recorded only once. The V and J genes are TRBV6-1 and TRBJ2-3, with TRBD2 as a possible D gene (6 bases). The germline gives CDR1 MNHNS, CDR2 SASEGT. The CDR3 has 16 amino acids. Trimming stripped 3 bases from V and 2 bases from J, with 15 bases between. CDR3 loop: CASSEEGRTYTDTQYF. In DNA, the CDR3 is TGTGCCAGCAGTGAGGAGGGACGGACATACACAGATACGCAGTATTTT.

This chain connects TRBV5-1 to TRBJ2-3; 7 bases agree with TRBD1. CDR3 length: 16 amino acids. From germline, CDR1 is SGHRS and CDR2 YFSETQ. Trimming cost V 4 bases and J 5 bases; bases outside gene matches: 13. The CDR3 DNA follows: TGCGCCAGCAGCAGGGGACAGCCTGATGGTATAGATACGCAGTATTTT. Protein: CASSRGQPDGIDTQYF.

The chain carries TRBV25-1 and TRBJ1-1, with a weak D call TRBD1 (6 bases). CDR3 length: 12 amino acids. Per germline, CDR1 MGHDK and CDR2 SYGVNS. The V and J ends lost 5 bases and 8 bases respectively, with 12 bases between them. The CDR3 DNA follows: TGTGCCAGCAGTCTCACAGGGCGGGAAGCTTTCTTT. It is translated as CASSLTGREAFF.

The J gene is TRBJ1-3, the V gene TRBV5-6; D possibly corresponds to TRBD1 (5 bases). Germline values: CDR1 SGHDT, CDR2 YYEEEE. The germline V and J ends were trimmed by 7 bases and 3 bases, with 11 bases remaining between them. The CDR3 totals 13 residues. The CDR3 loop is CASSQTVGNTIYF. In DNA form, the CDR3 reads TGTGCCAGCTCCCAGACAGTTGGAAACACCATATATTTT.

The chain has TRBV7-6 and TRBJ2-7; TRBD1 agrees at 9 bases. This CDR3 is built from 15 residues. Germline CDR1 SGHVS, CDR2 FNYEAQ. V lost 0 bases, J lost 4 bases, and 4 bases stayed unmatched. This chain's CDR3 is CASSLAGQGRYEQYF. The CDR3 region has the DNA TGTGCCAGCAGCTTAGCGGGACAGGGTCGATACGAGCAGTACTTC.

This rearrangement joins TRBV2 to TRBJ1-1, with 8 bases matching TRBD1. CDR3 size: 14 residues. The V gene end was trimmed by 6 bases and the J gene end by 2 bases; junction bases not matched to a gene: 5. CDR1 and CDR2 (germline): SNHLY, FYNNEI. Here the CDR3 DNA reads TGTGCCAGCAGCCCGGGACAGGATAACACTGAAGCTTTCTTT. Protein: CASSPGQDNTEAFF.

The gene calls are TRBV7-9 and TRBJ2-7; D is possibly TRBD1 (6 bases). CDR3 size: 16 residues. V was pared by 1 base and J by 3 bases, with 16 bases between. CDR1 and CDR2 (germline): SEHNR, FQNEAQ (reference sequence). This CDR3 is CASSLGGPQLGYEQYF. CDR3 nucleotide sequence: TGTGCCAGCAGCTTAGGGGGGCCCCAACTCGGCTACGAGCAGTACTTC.

V usage is TRBV9 and J usage is TRBJ2-7, with D tentatively TRBD2 (5 bases). This CDR3 is 16 amino acids long. Trimming cost V 2 bases and J 0 bases, with 15 bases left between them. Germline V lookup: CDR1 SGDLS, CDR2 YYNGEE. CDR3 residues: CASSVSPSSGSYEQYF. CDR3 bases: TGTGCCAGCAGCGTGAGCCCCTCCAGCGGCTCCTACGAGCAGTACTTC.

The genes are TRBV6-5 and TRBJ2-1; 9 bases are a match to TRBD1. Per germline, CDR1 MNHEY and CDR2 SVGAGI. Germline trimming cut 8 bases from V and 5 bases from J; bases unmatched to any gene: 4. The CDR3 sequence is 13 residues long. The CDR3 DNA sequence: TGTGCCAGCTGGGGACAGGGAAACAATGAGCAGTTCTTC. This gives the protein CASWGQGNNEQFF.

CDR3 bases: TGTGCCAGTCATCCTGTGACAGGGGCGGGCAATCAGCCCCAGCATTTT. Amino acids: CASHPVTGAGNQPQHF. V and J are TRBV19 and TRBJ1-5, with 8 bases identical to TRBD1. Trimming at V came to 8 bases and at J to 2 bases, leaving 11 bases not matched to a gene. CDR1 is LNHDA and CDR2 is SQIVND in the germline V gene (reference sequence). This CDR3 region has 16 residues.

This rearrangement joins TRBV29-1 to TRBJ1-4, with D unclear. The CDR3 has 12 residues. Germline CDR1 reads SQVTM; CDR2 reads ANQGSEA. Trimming pared 4 bases from V and 4 bases from J, leaving 7 bases between. The DNA for the CDR3 is TGCAGCGTTGGCGGCTATAATGAAAAACTGTTTTTT. Protein sequence: CSVGGYNEKLFF.

The rearrangement uses TRBV11-1 and TRBJ2-1; 10 positions agree with TRBD2. The V segment lost 1 base and the J segment 8 bases; nucleotides outside the gene matches: 5. This CDR3 region has 15 residues. Per the germline V gene, CDR1 is SGHAT and CDR2 is FQDESV (reference sequence). The DNA of the CDR3 is TGTGCCAGCAGCTTAGATCTAGCGGGAGCTTATGAGCAGTTCTTC. Translated, it gives CASSLDLAGAYEQFF.

This rearrangement joins TRBV9 to TRBJ1-2, with 8 bases fitting TRBD1. With 4 bases clipped from V and 4 bases from J, the junction kept 9 bases outside the gene matches. The CDR3 contains 15 residues. Germline loops: CDR1 SGDLS, CDR2 YYNGEE. CDR3 sequence: CASSTWTGKVYGYTF. For the CDR3, the DNA is TGTGCCAGCAGCACCTGGACAGGGAAGGTCTATGGCTACACCTTC.

The genes are TRBV19 and TRBJ1-5; D is ambiguous. Trimming pared 3 bases from V and 7 bases from J, leaving 22 bases between. The CDR3 is 17 amino acids. Germline loops: CDR1 LNHDA, CDR2 SQIVND (reference sequence). The CDR3 spells CASSIDGLLLHRQPQHF. DNA of the CDR3: TGTGCCAGTAGTATCGACGGACTCCTACTACACCGGCAGCCCCAGCATTTT. Based on the CDR3 plus reference TRBV19 and TRBJ1-5, the full variable domain is DGGITQSPKYLFRKEGQNVTLSCEQNLNHDAMYWYRQDPGQGLRLIYYSQIVNDFQKGDIAEGYSVSREKKESFPLTVTSAQKNPTAFYLCASSIDGLLLHRQPQHFGDGTRLSIL.

The chain has TRBV2 and TRBJ1-2, with TRBD1 as a possible D gene (5 bases). CDR3 length: 12 residues. V was pared by 7 bases and J by 8 bases, with 14 bases between. The germline gives CDR1 SNHLY, CDR2 FYNNEI. CDR3 sequence reads: CASKEGSGGYTF. CDR3 coding DNA: TGTGCCAGCAAGGAGGGGTCAGGGGGCTACACCTTC.

V gene TRBV6-5 combines with J gene TRBJ1-2, with TRBD1 identical over 8 bases. The CDR3 has 14 amino acids. Germline CDR1 reads MNHEY; CDR2 reads SVGAGI. V lost 5 bases to trimming and J lost 3 bases; unmatched junction nucleotides: 5. CDR3 sequence: CASSPGQAYYGYTF. DNA for the CDR3: TGTGCCAGCAGTCCGGGACAGGCCTACTATGGCTACACCTTC.

The chain combines TRBV6-5 with TRBJ1-3; no firm D call. V dropped 6 bases and J dropped 3 bases, with 6 bases sitting between them. This CDR3 is built from 12 residues. Germline assignment: CDR1 MNHEY and CDR2 SVGAGI. The CDR3 DNA follows: TGTGCCAGCAGCAACGGTGGAAACACCATATATTTT. It is translated as CASSNGGNTIYF.

The chain joins TRBV19 to TRBJ1-2; D is perhaps TRBD1 (5 bases). The CDR3 is 13 amino acids. V lost 6 bases, J lost 8 bases, and 16 bases lay in between. Germline CDR1 LNHDA, CDR2 SQIVND (reference sequence). CDR3 coding DNA: TGTGCCAGTAGCCCCCAGTTGCAGGGAGGCTACACCTTC. It codes for CASSPQLQGGYTF.

The chain is built from TRBV28 and TRBJ1-1; no reliable D call. The CDR3 consists of 16 residues. The V gene's germline CDR1 is MDHEN and CDR2 SYDVKM. Between the trimmed V and J ends, which lost 7 bases and 0 bases, there was a span of 18 bases. The CDR3 sequence: CASTSEIRRLNTEAFF. The CDR3 DNA sequence: TGTGCCAGCACCTCGGAAATCCGGAGGTTGAACACTGAAGCTTTCTTT.

This chain uses TRBV6-5 with TRBJ1-1, with 9 positions matching TRBD1. Trimming took 0 bases from V and 7 from J; bases not matched to a gene: 3. The CDR3 runs to 14 residues. CDR1 and CDR2 from the germline V gene are MNHEY and SVGAGI. The CDR3 DNA is TGTGCCAGCAGTTACTCCGGGGGACAGGGTGAAGCTTTCTTT. Encoded protein: CASSYSGGQGEAFF.

The rearrangement links TRBV9 to TRBJ1-4; no definite D call. Germline CDR1 is SGDLS and CDR2 is YYNGEE. This CDR3 spans 15 amino acids. Trimming stripped 2 bases from V and 6 bases from J, with 14 bases between. The CDR3, as DNA: TGTGCCAGCAGCGTGGCAGGACTATCCCATGAAAAACTGTTTTTT. Translation gives CASSVAGLSHEKLFF.

This clone was recorded a few times. The chain combines TRBV5-5 with TRBJ2-2; TRBD1 agrees at 11 bases. CDR3 length equals 15 residues. Germline V gene sequence: CDR1 SGHKS, CDR2 YYEKEE (reference sequence). The junction had 4 bases not matched to a gene; V was cut back by 2 bases and J by 7 bases. CDR3 sequence (DNA): TGTGCCAGCAGCTTTGGACAGGGGGCGGTCGGGGAGCTGTTTTTT. Translated, it gives CASSFGQGAVGELFF.

V is TRBV7-9 and J is TRBJ2-3; 12 bases are a match to TRBD2. CDR3 length: 16 amino acids. V was clipped by 3 bases and J by 4 bases; unmatched bases: 5. In germline, CDR1 is SEHNR, CDR2 FQNEAQ (reference sequence). Written as DNA, the CDR3 is TGTGCCAGCAGCTTGACTAGCGGGAGTGGGGCAGATACGCAGTATTTT. Translated: CASSLTSGSGADTQYF.

This chain uses TRBV27 with TRBJ1-2, with 9 bases lining up with TRBD1. Per germline, CDR1 MNHEY and CDR2 SMNVEV (reference sequence). The CDR3 extends over 15 amino acids. After removal of 3 bases from V and 4 bases from J, the junction contained 6 bases not matched to a gene. The CDR3 loop is CASSFSDRGSYGYTF. CDR3 DNA: TGTGCCAGCAGTTTTTCGGACAGGGGAAGCTATGGCTACACCTTC.

The chain links TRBV29-1 to TRBJ2-2; 8 bases agree with TRBD1. CDR1 SQVTM and CDR2 ANQGSEA come from the germline V gene. With V trimmed by 8 bases and J by 6 bases, 8 bases remained unmatched. The CDR3 has 13 residues. The DNA of the CDR3 is TGCAGCTACCGGGACAGGTTGGCCGGGGAGCTGTTTTTT. It specifies CSYRDRLAGELFF.

The V and J genes are TRBV20-1 and TRBJ1-1, with D maybe TRBD1 (5 bases). Trimming cost V 7 bases and J 1 base, with 7 bases left between them. The CDR3 covers 11 residues. CDR1 and CDR2 from the germline V gene are DFQATT and SNEGSKA (reference sequence). The CDR3, as DNA: TGCAGTGGGGGCAAGAACACTGAAGCTTTCTTT. It yields the protein CSGGKNTEAFF.

This chain connects TRBV12-5 to TRBJ2-1, with 8 bases lining up with TRBD1. Per germline, CDR1 LGHNT and CDR2 FRNRAP. The CDR3 totals 15 residues. The V and J ends lost 3 bases and 8 bases, in that order; junction bases with no gene match: 9. CDR3 DNA: TGTGCTAGTGGTTTAGGACAGGGCCGCAATCATGAGCAGTTCTTC. This encodes CASGLGQGRNHEQFF.

The DNA of the CDR3 is TGTGCCAGCTCACCAGATACACAGGGTGGCTACACCTTC. Translated: CASSPDTQGGYTF. The chain carries TRBV18 and TRBJ1-2; perhaps TRBD1 as D (6 bases). The ends were cut back, 2 bases at V and 7 bases at J, with 11 bases in the middle. Germline loops: CDR1 KGHSH, CDR2 LQKENI. The CDR3 covers 13 residues.

The genes are TRBV28 and TRBJ1-5, with TRBD1 identical over 9 bases. The V gene's germline CDR1 is MDHEN and CDR2 SYDVKM. V was clipped by 2 bases and J by 5 bases; unmatched bases: 1. There are 14 residues in the CDR3. CDR3: CASSLGTGYQPQHF. In DNA form, the CDR3 reads TGTGCCAGCAGTTTAGGGACAGGGTATCAGCCCCAGCATTTT. Full variable domain (missing parts from reference TRBV28 and TRBJ1-5): DVKVTQSSRYLVKRTGEKVFLECVQDMDHENMFWYRQDPGLGLRLIYFSYDVKMKEKGDIPEGYSVSREKKERFSLILESASTNQTSMYLCASSLGTGYQPQHFGDGTRLSIL.